The 3 T cell receptor beta chains given below trace back to one sample, sequenced in a study of OX40 agonist ivuxolimab in advanced cancers. The method was immunoSEQ multiplex PCR; TCRdb's version includes in-frame clones alone and lacks a portion of them. Of tens of thousands of clones listed, 82% are singletons. The sequences come from CD4+ or CD8+ T cells sorted from blood, collected in a trial of the OX40 agonist ivuxolimab. The receptors were gathered from an adult with an advanced solid tumor such as melanoma, head and neck, liver or kidney cancer.

V usage is TRBV11-3 and J usage is TRBJ1-2; TRBD1 might be the D (6 bases). This CDR3 is built from 14 residues. Germline lookup yields CDR1 SGHNT and CDR2 YENEEA. Trimming pared 5 bases from V and 2 bases from J, leaving 12 bases between. Written as DNA, the CDR3 is TGTGCCAGCAGCCCCCCCACAGGGAACTATGGCTACACCTTC. Translated, it gives CASSPPTGNYGYTF.

CDR3 sequence: CASSVALPFGGGSTDTQYF. The CDR3 nucleotides read TGTGCCAGCAGCGTAGCTCTCCCCTTCGGCGGGGGGAGCACAGATACGCAGTATTTT. The V gene is TRBV9, the J gene TRBJ2-3; 8 nucleotides match TRBD2. Trimming took 0 bases from V and 0 from J; bases not matched to a gene: 12. CDR3 length equals 19 residues. The germline V gene encodes CDR1 SGDLS and CDR2 YYNGEE.

V and J are TRBV19 and TRBJ1-1; D is possibly TRBD1 (5 bases). V lost 5 bases, J lost 0 bases, and 16 bases lay in between. CDR3 length: 16 residues. Germline-derived CDR1 and CDR2 are LNHDA and SQIVND (reference sequence). The CDR3 nucleotides are TGTGCCAGTAGTTTCCTGGGGCGGAAGGTGAACACTGAAGCTTTCTTT. Translated: CASSFLGRKVNTEAFF.